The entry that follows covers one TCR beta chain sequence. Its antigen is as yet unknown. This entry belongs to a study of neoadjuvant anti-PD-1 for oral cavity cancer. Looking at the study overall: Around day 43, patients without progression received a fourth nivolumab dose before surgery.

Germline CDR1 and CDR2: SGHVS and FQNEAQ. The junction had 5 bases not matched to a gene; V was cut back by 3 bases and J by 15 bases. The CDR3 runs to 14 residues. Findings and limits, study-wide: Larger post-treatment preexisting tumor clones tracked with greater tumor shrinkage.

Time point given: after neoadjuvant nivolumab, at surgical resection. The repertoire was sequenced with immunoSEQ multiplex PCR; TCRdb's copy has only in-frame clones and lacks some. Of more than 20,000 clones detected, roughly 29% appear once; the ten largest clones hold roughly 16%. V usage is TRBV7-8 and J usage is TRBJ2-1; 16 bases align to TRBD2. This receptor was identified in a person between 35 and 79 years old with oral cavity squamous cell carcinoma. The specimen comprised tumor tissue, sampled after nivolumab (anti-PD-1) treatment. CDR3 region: CASSLGTSGRAGFF. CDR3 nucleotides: TGTGCCAGCAGCTTGGGGACTAGCGGGAGGGCCGGGTTCTTC.